The 6 T cell receptor beta chains listed next were all sequenced from one sample in a study of cytomegalovirus exposure and HLA in healthy donors. PCR primers comprised 60 Vbeta and 13 Jbeta primers. Clones were sequenced by immunoSEQ multiplex PCR, and TCRdb holds only the in-frame ones, with some missing. The sample has about 130,000 clones, roughly four fifths seen once. The source material was PBMCs. All receptors derive from a woman aged 50 to 60 in good health and CMV-seropositive.

This clone was observed a handful of times. The chain employs TRBV5-6 and TRBJ1-4, with 8 positions matching TRBD1. The CDR3 sequence is 14 residues long. Losses at the gene ends were 2 bases for V and 8 bases for J; bases not matched to a gene: 5. Germline values: CDR1 SGHDT, CDR2 YYEEEE. The CDR3 sequence is CASSFDRGGEKLFF. CDR3 bases: TGTGCCAGCAGCTTCGACAGGGGAGGCGAAAAACTGTTTTTT.

The V gene is TRBV6-5, the J gene TRBJ2-5; 7 nucleotides agree with TRBD1. V shed 5 bases, J shed 4 bases, and the junction held 7 bases outside the gene matches. Looked up from germline, CDR1 is MNHEY and CDR2 is SVGAGI. CDR3 length: 14 amino acids. The CDR3 is CASSTTGVVETQYF. CDR3 in DNA: TGTGCCAGCAGTACCACAGGGGTCGTAGAGACCCAGTACTTC.

This clone was seen once. V and J are TRBV2 and TRBJ2-1; 7 bases align to TRBD1. Looked up from germline, CDR1 is SNHLY and CDR2 is FYNNEI. Trimming cost V 6 bases and J 4 bases; bases outside gene matches: 9. This CDR3 has 15 residues. In DNA form, the CDR3 reads TGTGCCAGCAGGGTAACAGGGGATCTGTACAATGAGCAGTTCTTC. This translates into CASRVTGDLYNEQFF.

This clone was picked up one time. V is TRBV7-2 and J is TRBJ2-5; maybe TRBD2 (7 bases). V was clipped by 5 bases and J by 4 bases, with 17 bases between them. The CDR3 totals 15 residues. CDR1 and CDR2 (germline): SGHTA, FQGNSA. The CDR3 region has the DNA TGTGCCAGCAGCCCAGAAAGAGGGGGGGCAGAGACCCAGTACTTC. Amino acids: CASSPERGGAETQYF.

This chain joins TRBV7-9 and TRBJ1-2; D remains ambiguous. The CDR3 sequence is 13 residues long. Germline V CDR1 and CDR2: SEHNR, FQNEAQ (reference sequence). Trimming cost V 4 bases and J 4 bases, with 10 bases left between them. The DNA for the CDR3 is TGTGCCAGCAGCTCAACAGACCTCTATGGCTACACCTTC. Its translation: CASSSTDLYGYTF.

V usage is TRBV6-5 and J usage is TRBJ2-7, with a tentative D call TRBD2 (6 bases). The V end was cut by 6 bases, the J end by 4 bases, with 19 bases between. The germline V gene encodes CDR1 MNHEY and CDR2 SVGAGI. The CDR3 spans 15 residues. CDR3 in amino acids: CASRVDGTSSYEQYF. Written as DNA, the CDR3 is TGTGCCAGCAGAGTTGACGGGACTTCAAGTTACGAGCAGTACTTC.